A selection of T cell receptor beta chains follows, all from one sample in a study of graft-versus-host responses after intestinal transplantation. The antigens for these receptors are not known. The table came from immunoSEQ multiplex PCR; TCRdb's copy has only in-frame clones and leaves some out. The table shows 27,000 or so clones, with roughly 82% occurring only once. This specimen consisted of unstimulated CD4+ T cells sorted from spleen or lymph node cells, obtained before intestinal transplant. Every receptor here comes from a human donor who received an intestinal transplant. Both conserved end residues are part of each CDR3. A D gene is named only where the DNA matches it firmly. Clone size appears in some rows only: once, few, many, or a class for an expanded clone.

d_gene: -; v_gene: TRBV10-3; abundance: -; j_gene: TRBJ1-3; CDR3nt: TGTGCCATCAGTGAGAAGGTATGGGTCAAAACGACAGAAAGTGGAAACACCATATATTTT; CDR3aa: CAISEKVWVKTTESGNTIYF
d_gene: -; v_gene: TRBV19; abundance: -; j_gene: TRBJ2-6; CDR3nt: TGTGCCAGTAGCCCAAGGTACTCTGGGGCCAACGTCCTGACTTTC; CDR3aa: CASSPRYSGANVLTF
d_gene: TRBD1; v_gene: TRBV10-3; abundance: few; j_gene: TRBJ1-6; CDR3nt: TGTGCCATCAGGGGACAGAATTCACCCCTCCACTTT; CDR3aa: CAIRGQNSPLHF
d_gene: -; v_gene: TRBV28; abundance: -; j_gene: TRBJ1-5; CDR3nt: TGTGCCAGCAGTCACAGGGATGGTGGCAATCAGCCCCAGCATTTT; CDR3aa: CASSHRDGGNQPQHF
d_gene: TRBD2; v_gene: TRBV7-7; abundance: -; j_gene: TRBJ2-1; CDR3nt: TGTGCCAGCAGCCCCCGGACTAGCAATGAGCAGTTCTTC; CDR3aa: CASSPRTSNEQFF
d_gene: -; v_gene: TRBV20-1; abundance: -; j_gene: TRBJ2-1; CDR3nt: TGCAGTGCTAGCCTCCCAAGGCAGTTCTTC; CDR3aa: CSASLPRQFF
d_gene: TRBD1; v_gene: TRBV5-6; abundance: few; j_gene: TRBJ2-1; CDR3nt: TGTGCCAGCAGGTACCGCCGGACAGGGCCTTACAATGAGCAGTTCTTC; CDR3aa: CASRYRRTGPYNEQFF
d_gene: TRBD1; v_gene: TRBV10-2; abundance: -; j_gene: TRBJ2-2; CDR3nt: TGCGCCAGCAGTGAACAGGGGATGACCGGGGAGCTGTTTTTT; CDR3aa: CASSEQGMTGELFF
d_gene: TRBD1; v_gene: TRBV11-3; abundance: -; j_gene: TRBJ2-1; CDR3nt: TGTGCCAGCAGCCCCCCGGACAGGGGTTTCAATGAGCAGTTCTTC; CDR3aa: CASSPPDRGFNEQFF
d_gene: TRBD1; v_gene: TRBV27; abundance: -; j_gene: TRBJ2-3; CDR3nt: TGTGCCAGCAGCAATTACGGACAGGGGTCAGATACGCAGTATTTT; CDR3aa: CASSNYGQGSDTQYF
d_gene: -; v_gene: TRBV7-9; abundance: -; j_gene: TRBJ2-3; CDR3nt: TGTGCCAGCAGCTTAGGGGGGTACACAGATACGCAGTATTTT; CDR3aa: CASSLGGYTDTQYF
d_gene: TRBD1; v_gene: TRBV6-5; abundance: -; j_gene: TRBJ2-5; CDR3nt: TGTGCCAGCAGTTACACAGGGGGAGAGACCCAGTACTTC; CDR3aa: CASSYTGGETQYF
d_gene: -; v_gene: TRBV19; abundance: once; j_gene: TRBJ1-6; CDR3nt: TGTGCCAGTAGTATGAGGGCAGACCTCGGGGCCCTCCACTTT; CDR3aa: CASSMRADLGALHF
d_gene: TRBD2; v_gene: TRBV19; abundance: -; j_gene: TRBJ2-3; CDR3nt: TGTGCCAGTAGTATAATAGCGGGGGCAGATACGCAGTATTTT; CDR3aa: CASSIIAGADTQYF
d_gene: -; v_gene: TRBV6-1; abundance: -; j_gene: TRBJ2-3; CDR3nt: TGTGCCAGCAGTTCCGATGCTACGGACACAGATACGCAGTATTTT; CDR3aa: CASSSDATDTDTQYF
d_gene: -; v_gene: TRBV6-6; abundance: few; j_gene: TRBJ2-3; CDR3nt: TGTGCCAGCAGTTACAGGACTGGCGGACCTACAGATACGCAGTATTTT; CDR3aa: CASSYRTGGPTDTQYF
d_gene: -; v_gene: TRBV5-1; abundance: -; j_gene: TRBJ2-1; CDR3nt: TGCGCCAGCAGCTTTTTTGAAGGGCTTGAGCAGTTCTTC; CDR3aa: CASSFFEGLEQFF
d_gene: TRBD1; v_gene: TRBV19; abundance: -; j_gene: TRBJ1-1; CDR3nt: TGTGCCAGTAGCATATTGCAGGGGGCTGAAGCTTTCTTT; CDR3aa: CASSILQGAEAFF
d_gene: -; v_gene: TRBV6-5; abundance: -; j_gene: TRBJ1-6; CDR3nt: TGTGCCAGCAGAATGGCGAATTCACCCCTCCACTTT; CDR3aa: CASRMANSPLHF
d_gene: TRBD2; v_gene: TRBV5-1; abundance: -; j_gene: TRBJ2-3; CDR3nt: TGCGCCAGCAGCGAACCAGCGGGAATCTCGACAGATACGCAGTATTTT; CDR3aa: CASSEPAGISTDTQYF
d_gene: -; v_gene: TRBV30; abundance: -; j_gene: TRBJ2-2; CDR3nt: TGTGCCTGGAATGACGGGACGACGAACACCGGGGAGCTGTTTTTT; CDR3aa: CAWNDGTTNTGELFF
d_gene: -; v_gene: TRBV12-5; abundance: -; j_gene: TRBJ1-2; CDR3nt: TGTGCTAGTGGTTTGTGGGGGTTCTCTAACTATGGCTACACCTTC; CDR3aa: CASGLWGFSNYGYTF
d_gene: -; v_gene: TRBV14; abundance: few; j_gene: TRBJ1-6; CDR3nt: TGTGCCAGCAGCCGAAATCCGCAGGCCGGGGATTCACCCCTCCACTTT; CDR3aa: CASSRNPQAGDSPLHF
d_gene: -; v_gene: TRBV29-1; abundance: -; j_gene: TRBJ1-4; CDR3nt: TGCAGCGTTGAAGATCGAGGAGCCACGGGGAAACTGTTTTTT; CDR3aa: CSVEDRGATGKLFF
d_gene: -; v_gene: TRBV18; abundance: once; j_gene: TRBJ2-2; CDR3nt: TGTGCCAGCTCACCACCGAACACCGGGGAGCTGTTTTTT; CDR3aa: CASSPPNTGELFF
d_gene: -; v_gene: TRBV18; abundance: -; j_gene: TRBJ2-5; CDR3nt: TGTGCCAGCTCGCCGTTAGCGAGGGAAGAGACCCAGTACTTC; CDR3aa: CASSPLAREETQYF
d_gene: -; v_gene: TRBV4-1; abundance: -; j_gene: TRBJ1-5; CDR3nt: TGCGCCAGCAGCCAAGATATTCCGGGTAGCAATCAGCCCCAGCATTTT; CDR3aa: CASSQDIPGSNQPQHF
d_gene: TRBD2; v_gene: TRBV4-1; abundance: -; j_gene: TRBJ2-1; CDR3nt: TGCGCCAGCAGCCCACCAGTAGCGGGAGGGCCCAATGAGCAGTTCTTC; CDR3aa: CASSPPVAGGPNEQFF
d_gene: -; v_gene: TRBV7-9; abundance: -; j_gene: TRBJ1-2; CDR3nt: TGTGCCAGCAGCCCGCCTAACTATGGCTACACCTTC; CDR3aa: CASSPPNYGYTF
d_gene: -; v_gene: TRBV9; abundance: -; j_gene: TRBJ1-1; CDR3nt: TGTGCCAGCAGCGTACAACCAGCGAGCATGAACACTGAAGCTTTCTTT; CDR3aa: CASSVQPASMNTEAFF
d_gene: TRBD1; v_gene: TRBV6-5; abundance: once; j_gene: TRBJ2-1; CDR3nt: TGTGCCAGCAGTGGGACAGGGAGCTCCTACAATGAGCAGTTCTTC; CDR3aa: CASSGTGSSYNEQFF
d_gene: TRBD1; v_gene: TRBV6-5; abundance: -; j_gene: TRBJ1-1; CDR3nt: TGTGCCAGCAGCCTACGACAGGGAAGAAACACTGAAGCTTTCTTT; CDR3aa: CASSLRQGRNTEAFF
d_gene: -; v_gene: TRBV5-1; abundance: -; j_gene: TRBJ2-5; CDR3nt: TGCGCCAGCAGCCCGCGATCCGCTAGTATGGAGACCCAGTACTTC; CDR3aa: CASSPRSASMETQYF
d_gene: -; v_gene: TRBV5-6; abundance: -; j_gene: TRBJ2-5; CDR3nt: TGTGCCAGCAGCTCCGGGGTCGAAGAGACCCAGTACTTC; CDR3aa: CASSSGVEETQYF
d_gene: -; v_gene: TRBV11-2; abundance: once; j_gene: TRBJ1-2; CDR3nt: TGTGCCAGCAGCCCCATCAGAGACTATGGCTACACCTTC; CDR3aa: CASSPIRDYGYTF
d_gene: -; v_gene: TRBV12-5; abundance: few; j_gene: TRBJ2-1; CDR3nt: TGTGCTAGTGGTTCGGACACCATCAATGAGCAGTTCTTC; CDR3aa: CASGSDTINEQFF
d_gene: TRBD1; v_gene: TRBV18; abundance: -; j_gene: TRBJ1-6; CDR3nt: TGTGCCAGCTCGCGACAGGGACATTCACCCCTCCACTTT; CDR3aa: CASSRQGHSPLHF
d_gene: -; v_gene: TRBV27; abundance: -; j_gene: TRBJ1-1; CDR3nt: TGTGCCAGCAGGGCGGGGACGGCGAACACTGAAGCTTTCTTT; CDR3aa: CASRAGTANTEAFF
d_gene: -; v_gene: TRBV6-5; abundance: once; j_gene: TRBJ2-7; CDR3nt: TGTGCCAGCAGTTATGGGAACTACGAGCAGTACTTC; CDR3aa: CASSYGNYEQYF
d_gene: -; v_gene: TRBV28; abundance: -; j_gene: TRBJ1-3; CDR3nt: TGTGCCAGCAGTTTTGAGGGGCTTATTGGAAACACCATATATTTT; CDR3aa: CASSFEGLIGNTIYF
d_gene: TRBD1; v_gene: TRBV18; abundance: -; j_gene: TRBJ2-2; CDR3nt: TGTGCCAGCTCACCCCGGGACAGCACCGGGGAGCTGTTTTTT; CDR3aa: CASSPRDSTGELFF
d_gene: TRBD1; v_gene: TRBV5-1; abundance: -; j_gene: TRBJ1-2; CDR3nt: TGCGCCAGCAGCCTAGGGGGCGAAGGGATTGGCTACACCTTC; CDR3aa: CASSLGGEGIGYTF
d_gene: -; v_gene: TRBV25-1; abundance: few; j_gene: TRBJ1-2; CDR3nt: TGTGCCAGCAGTGAATGGGGCAGGGAATTTGGCTACACCTTC; CDR3aa: CASSEWGREFGYTF
d_gene: TRBD2; v_gene: TRBV7-2; abundance: few; j_gene: TRBJ2-7; CDR3nt: TGTGCCAGCAGCTCGCTAGCGGGGGCCTACGAGCAGTACTTC; CDR3aa: CASSSLAGAYEQYF
d_gene: -; v_gene: TRBV11-2; abundance: few; j_gene: TRBJ2-1; CDR3nt: TGTGCCAGCAGCTTAGAGCGGGTTCACAATGAGCAGTTCTTC; CDR3aa: CASSLERVHNEQFF
d_gene: -; v_gene: TRBV4-1; abundance: -; j_gene: TRBJ2-5; CDR3nt: TGCGCCAGCAGTACCCTTCCGCGCGAGACCCAGTACTTC; CDR3aa: CASSTLPRETQYF
d_gene: -; v_gene: TRBV5-1; abundance: -; j_gene: TRBJ2-7; CDR3nt: TGCGCCAGCAGCCCGGACGTAGGCCGATACGAGCAGTACTTC; CDR3aa: CASSPDVGRYEQYF
d_gene: TRBD2; v_gene: TRBV5-1; abundance: -; j_gene: TRBJ2-7; CDR3nt: TGCGCCAGCAGCTGGGAGTTGACTAGCGCTCGGGTGCAGTACTTC; CDR3aa: CASSWELTSARVQYF
d_gene: TRBD1; v_gene: TRBV18; abundance: -; j_gene: TRBJ2-3; CDR3nt: TGTGCCAGCTCACGGGACAGCTTAGGCACAGATACGCAGTATTTT; CDR3aa: CASSRDSLGTDTQYF
d_gene: -; v_gene: TRBV30; abundance: -; j_gene: TRBJ2-7; CDR3nt: TGTGCCTGGGCCAGGGCCAACGAGCAGTACTTC; CDR3aa: CAWARANEQYF
d_gene: -; v_gene: TRBV21-1; abundance: -; j_gene: TRBJ1-6; CDR3nt: TGTGCCAGCAGTAAGGATCTAGCTACACTACATCATAATTCACCCCTCCACTTT; CDR3aa: CASSKDLATLHHNSPLHF
d_gene: TRBD1; v_gene: TRBV4-1; abundance: -; j_gene: TRBJ1-5; CDR3nt: TGCGCCAGCAGCCAAGAGGGGACAGGGGGAAATCAGCCCCAGCATTTT; CDR3aa: CASSQEGTGGNQPQHF
d_gene: TRBD1; v_gene: TRBV5-6; abundance: once; j_gene: TRBJ2-3; CDR3nt: TGTGCCAGCAGCTTGGTAACAGGGGGGACAGATACGCAGTATTTT; CDR3aa: CASSLVTGGTDTQYF
d_gene: -; v_gene: TRBV15; abundance: few; j_gene: TRBJ2-7; CDR3nt: TGTGCCACCAGCAGCCCTCGTCACGAGCAGTACTTC; CDR3aa: CATSSPRHEQYF
d_gene: -; v_gene: TRBV12-1; abundance: once; j_gene: TRBJ2-7; CDR3nt: TGTGCCAGCAGTCGTTATCCGGGACTAGCGGGTGAGCAGTACTTC; CDR3aa: CASSRYPGLAGEQYF